The sample holds a few counts of the clone carrying this T cell receptor beta chain. Its cognate antigen is unknown. This sample was included in a study of post-analysis software for immune sequencing data. Study findings and constraints: TRBV5-6, TRBV5-1 and TRBV20-1 were among roughly five TRBV segments more frequent in patients than controls.

The V end was cut by 3 bases, the J end by 6 bases, with 5 bases between. The CDR3 sequence is 11 residues long. cDNA libraries of TCR beta carried unique molecular identifiers. Each sample of about 0.95 to 11 million input T cells yielded around 500,000 cDNA molecules, so each molecule approximated one T cell. TCRdb reanalysed the PCR reads using MiXCR and keeps one entry per CDR3 protein. Altogether hundreds of thousands of distinct CDR3 sequences are present, roughly 47% being singletons, with the ten largest covering 1.5% to 2%. The sequenced sample was blood. The sequence derives from a girl aged 5 to 17 with multiple sclerosis. This chain uses TRBV12-3 or TRBV12-4 with TRBJ1-2, with D uncertain. CDR3 sequence (DNA): TGTGCCAGCAGTTTCAACAATGGCTACACCTTC. This translates into CASSFNNGYTF.